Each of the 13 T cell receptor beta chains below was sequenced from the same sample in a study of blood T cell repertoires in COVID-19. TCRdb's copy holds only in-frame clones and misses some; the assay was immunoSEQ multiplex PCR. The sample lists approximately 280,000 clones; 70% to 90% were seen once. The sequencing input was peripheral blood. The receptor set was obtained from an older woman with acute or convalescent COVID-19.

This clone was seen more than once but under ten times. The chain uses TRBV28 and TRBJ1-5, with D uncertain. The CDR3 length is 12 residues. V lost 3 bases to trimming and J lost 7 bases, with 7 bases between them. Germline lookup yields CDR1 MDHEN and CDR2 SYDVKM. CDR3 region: CASSLGGQPQHF. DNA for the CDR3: TGTGCCAGCAGTTTGGGCGGGCAGCCCCAGCATTTT.

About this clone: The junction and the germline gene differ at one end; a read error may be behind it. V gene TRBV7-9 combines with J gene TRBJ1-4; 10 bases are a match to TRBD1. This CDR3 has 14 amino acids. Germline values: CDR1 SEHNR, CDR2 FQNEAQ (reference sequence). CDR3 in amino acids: CASSLAGQGGKLFF. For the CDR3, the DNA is TGTGCCAGCAGTTTAGCCGGACAGGGGGGAAAACTGTTTTTT.

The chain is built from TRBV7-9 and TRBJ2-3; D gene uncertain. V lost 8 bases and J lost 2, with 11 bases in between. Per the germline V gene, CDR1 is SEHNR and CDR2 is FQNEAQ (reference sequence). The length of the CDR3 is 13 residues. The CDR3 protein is CASLEQNTDTQYF. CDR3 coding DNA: TGTGCCAGCCTGGAGCAGAACACAGATACGCAGTATTTT. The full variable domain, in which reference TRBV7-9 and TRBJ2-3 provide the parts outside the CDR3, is DTGVSQNPRHKITKRGQNVTFRCDPISEHNRLYWYRQTLGQGPEFLTYFQNEAQLEKSRLLSDRFSAERPKGSFSTLEIQRTEQGDSAMYLCASLEQNTDTQYFGPGTRLTVL.

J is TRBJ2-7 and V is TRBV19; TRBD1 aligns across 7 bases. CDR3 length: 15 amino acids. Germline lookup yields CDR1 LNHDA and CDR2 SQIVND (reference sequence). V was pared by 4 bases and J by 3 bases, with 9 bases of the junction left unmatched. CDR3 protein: CASSSPGTDIYEQYF. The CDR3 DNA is TGTGCCAGTAGTAGCCCCGGGACAGACATCTACGAGCAGTACTTC.

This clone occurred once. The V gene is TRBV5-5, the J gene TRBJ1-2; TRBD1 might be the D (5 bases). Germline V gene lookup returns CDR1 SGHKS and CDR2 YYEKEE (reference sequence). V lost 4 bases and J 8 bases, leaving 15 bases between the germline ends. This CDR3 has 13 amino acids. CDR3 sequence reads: CASSVTEPWGYTF. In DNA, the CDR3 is TGTGCCAGCAGCGTGACAGAGCCGTGGGGCTACACCTTC.

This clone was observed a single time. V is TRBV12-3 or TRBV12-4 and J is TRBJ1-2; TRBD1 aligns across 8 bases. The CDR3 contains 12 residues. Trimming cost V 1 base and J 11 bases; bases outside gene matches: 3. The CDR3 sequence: CASSLGQGRYTF. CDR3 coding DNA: TGTGCCAGCAGTTTAGGACAGGGGAGATACACCTTC.

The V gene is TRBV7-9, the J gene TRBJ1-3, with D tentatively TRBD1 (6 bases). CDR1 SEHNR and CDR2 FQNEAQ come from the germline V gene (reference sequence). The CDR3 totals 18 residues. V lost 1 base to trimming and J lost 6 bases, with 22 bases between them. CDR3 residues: CASSLGRLLTGELNTIYF. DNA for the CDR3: TGTGCCAGCAGCTTAGGTCGTTTGTTGACAGGAGAGCTAAACACCATATATTTT. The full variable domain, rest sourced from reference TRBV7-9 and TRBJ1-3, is DTGVSQNPRHKITKRGQNVTFRCDPISEHNRLYWYRQTLGQGPEFLTYFQNEAQLEKSRLLSDRFSAERPKGSFSTLEIQRTEQGDSAMYLCASSLGRLLTGELNTIYFGEGSWLTVV.

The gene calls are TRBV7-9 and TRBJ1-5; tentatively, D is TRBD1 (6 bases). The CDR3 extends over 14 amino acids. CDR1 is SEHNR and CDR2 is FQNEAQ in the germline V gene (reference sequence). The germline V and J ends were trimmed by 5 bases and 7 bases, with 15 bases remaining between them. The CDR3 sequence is CASSPSGGGQPQHF. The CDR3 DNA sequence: TGTGCCAGCAGCCCCTCGGGGGGCGGGCAGCCCCAGCATTTT.

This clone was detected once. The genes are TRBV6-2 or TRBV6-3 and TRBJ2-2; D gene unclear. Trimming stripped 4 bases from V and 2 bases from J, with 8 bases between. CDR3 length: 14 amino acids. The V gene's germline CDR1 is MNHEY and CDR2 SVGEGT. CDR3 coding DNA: TGTGCCAGCAGTTTCGTTAGCAACACCGGGGAGCTGTTTTTT. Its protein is CASSFVSNTGELFF.

CDR3 bases: TGTGCCAGCAGTTGGCCGGGATCCGAGCAGTTCTTC. This codes for CASSWPGSEQFF. The gene calls are TRBV12-3 or TRBV12-4 and TRBJ2-1; D is perhaps TRBD2 (5 bases). V was clipped by 4 bases and J by 10 bases, with 11 bases between them. The length of the CDR3 is 12 residues.

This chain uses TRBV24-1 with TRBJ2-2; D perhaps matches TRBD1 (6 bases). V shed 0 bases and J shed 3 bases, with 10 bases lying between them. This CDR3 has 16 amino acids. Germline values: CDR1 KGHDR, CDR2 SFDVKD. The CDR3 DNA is TGTGCCACCAGTGATTTGGGGGGCGCGGACACCGGGGAGCTGTTTTTT. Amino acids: CATSDLGGADTGELFF.

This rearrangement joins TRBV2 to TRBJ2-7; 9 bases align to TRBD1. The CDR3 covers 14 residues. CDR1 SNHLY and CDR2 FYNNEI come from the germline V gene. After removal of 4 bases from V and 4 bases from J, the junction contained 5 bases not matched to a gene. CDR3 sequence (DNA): TGTGCCAGCAGTGCGGTGGACAGGGGTTACGAGCAGTACTTC. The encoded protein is CASSAVDRGYEQYF.

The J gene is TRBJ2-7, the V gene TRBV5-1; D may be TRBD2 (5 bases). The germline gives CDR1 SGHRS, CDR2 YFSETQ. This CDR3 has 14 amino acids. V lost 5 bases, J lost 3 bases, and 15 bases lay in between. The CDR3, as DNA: TGCGCCAGCAGTTCTGGAAGCGGTAACTACGAGCAGTACTTC. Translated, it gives CASSSGSGNYEQYF. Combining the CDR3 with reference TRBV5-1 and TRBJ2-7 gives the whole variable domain KAGVTQTPRYLIKTRGQQVTLSCSPISGHRSVSWYQQTPGQGLQFLFEYFSETQRNKGNFPGRFSGRQFSNSRSEMNVSTLELGDSALYLCASSSGSGNYEQYFGPGTRLTVT.